The clone carrying this TCR beta chain has a single count. Libraries were prepared by immunoSEQ multiplex PCR; TCRdb keeps only in-frame clonotypes and omits some of them. The sample includes 140,000 to 150,000 clones, 78% seen only once; the top ten take more than 1.5%. The CDR3 consists of 16 residues. The trim removed 3 bases at V and 0 bases at J, leaving 5 bases unmatched. CDR1 is MNHEY and CDR2 is SMNVEV in the germline V gene (reference sequence). This sample was taken from a study of blood T cell repertoires in COVID-19. The sample was peripheral blood. This clonotype was sampled from an older woman with acute or convalescent COVID-19. The chain recombines TRBV27 with TRBJ2-1, with 7 nucleotides matching TRBD1. As DNA, the CDR3 is TGTGCCAGCAGTTTTAGGGGACAGAGCTCCTACAATGAGCAGTTCTTC. Translating gives CASSFRGQSSYNEQFF.